This T cell receptor beta chain was recorded in a study of CD8 T cell repertoires and HIV-1 epitope variants. On the study more broadly: T cells were stimulated with Twenty-five Gag and Nef peptides separately. Epitopes were three Gag families plus Nef HW9 and YT9. The baseline condition was 1M T cells left uncultured.

On this clone itself: The target antigen is unknown.

The protocol was immunoSEQ multiplex PCR, while the TCRdb copy is restricted to in-frame clones and leaves out a portion. Altogether about 5,500 clones are present, 60% to 80% being singletons, with the ten largest covering roughly half. Germline V gene data show CDR1 as SGDLS and CDR2 as YYNGEE. CDR3 length: 15 amino acids. The junction had 7 bases not matched to a gene; V was cut back by 5 bases and J by 1 base. Study-level findings and limits: Nine antigen-specific TCR beta clonotypes were found; more than five seemed cross-reactive to variants.

The chain joins TRBV9 to TRBJ1-1; TRBD1 matches 8 bases. The TCR originated in a male donor with HIV. Source material: cultured CD8+ T cells derived from PBMCs. CDR3 loop: CASRPEGTGNTEAFF. DNA for the CDR3: TGTGCCAGCAGGCCGGAGGGGACAGGGAACACTGAAGCTTTCTTT. The full variable domain, its missing parts supplied by reference TRBV9 and TRBJ1-1, is DSGVTQTPKHLITATGQRVTLRCSPRSGDLSVYWYQQSLDQGLQFLIQYYNGEERAKGNILERFSAQQFPDLHSELNLSSLELGDSALYFCASRPEGTGNTEAFFGQGTRLTVV.